The 14 T cell receptor beta chains below were found in one sample sequenced in a study of early T cells in non-severe SARS-CoV-2 infection. TCRdb independently ran MiXCR on the 5' RACE reads; one entry per CDR3 protein. The repertoire holds some 41,000 distinct CDR3 sequences, about 5.3% seen once, with 20% to 30% in the top ten. Sequenced input: whole blood. The receptors were sampled from an adult who was a healthcare worker with PCR-confirmed SARS-CoV-2 infection or an uninfected control (not recorded which).

Many counts were recorded for this clonotype. CDR3 sequence: CASSLLGRGLTEAFF. CDR3 bases: TGTGCCAGCAGCTTATTGGGAAGGGGGCTCACTGAAGCTTTCTTT. J is TRBJ1-1 and V is TRBV7-3; 7 nucleotides agree with TRBD1. The germline CDR1 and CDR2 sequences are SGHTA and FQGTGA. The CDR3 consists of 15 residues. Germline trimming cut 2 bases from V and 4 bases from J; bases unmatched to any gene: 7.

This clonotype has ten or more counts. The rearrangement uses TRBV5-1 and TRBJ2-7; D gene unclear. The V gene lost 0 bases and the J gene lost 0 bases, with 7 bases spanning the gap. This CDR3 spans 14 amino acids. Germline-derived CDR1 and CDR2 are SGHRS and YFSETQ. The CDR3 is CASSLVASSYEQYF. CDR3 bases: TGCGCCAGCAGCTTGGTTGCTAGCTCCTACGAGCAGTACTTC.

The sample holds many counts of this clonotype. This rearrangement joins TRBV11-2 to TRBJ2-5; D is perhaps TRBD1 (6 bases). The V and J ends lost 5 bases and 5 bases respectively, with 12 bases between them. The CDR3 is 13 amino acids. Germline lookup yields CDR1 SGHAT and CDR2 FQNNGV. The CDR3 region has the DNA TGTGCCAGCAGCCCCAGGGACATGGAGACCCAGTACTTC. This gives the protein CASSPRDMETQYF.

This clonotype was detected many times. The V call is TRBV6-1, the J call TRBJ2-1, with D uncertain. This CDR3 is 13 amino acids long. Germline V CDR1 and CDR2: MNHNS, SASEGT. The V gene lost 6 bases and the J gene lost 2 bases, with 8 bases spanning the gap. The CDR3 is CASRPTTYNEQFF. DNA for the CDR3: TGTGCCAGCAGACCCACTACCTACAATGAGCAGTTCTTC.

In this sample, this clonotype turned up many times. For the CDR3, the DNA is TGCAGTGCTAAGCGGGAGGGCCGGACCGGGGAGCTGTTTTTT. Translated, it gives CSAKREGRTGELFF. The chain uses TRBV20-1 and TRBJ2-2; TRBD2 matches at 10 bases. Germline CDR1 is DFQATT and CDR2 is SNEGSKA (reference sequence). V gave up 4 bases and J gave up 5 bases; unmatched junction bases: 4. The length of the CDR3 is 14 residues.

This clonotype was recorded many times. The chain has TRBV7-9 and TRBJ1-2, with no clear D. V lost 4 bases and J lost 5, with 8 bases in between. This CDR3 is built from 12 residues. Looked up from germline, CDR1 is SEHNR and CDR2 is FQNEAQ (reference sequence). DNA of the CDR3: TGTGCCAGCAGCTCGTCAAATTATGGCTACACCTTC. Its protein product is CASSSSNYGYTF.

The sample holds many counts of this clonotype. The chain carries TRBV23-1 and TRBJ2-1, with D perhaps TRBD2 (6 bases). TRBV23-1 is identified as an open reading frame with a role that is uncertain. The CDR3 totals 15 residues. Trimming pared 2 bases from V and 2 bases from J, leaving 10 bases between. CDR3 DNA: TGCGCCAGCAGTCAAGGAGGGACGGCCTACAATGAGCAGTTCTTC. It encodes CASSQGGTAYNEQFF.

At least ten counts were recorded for this clonotype. The junction departs from germline at one end; a sequencing error may be responsible. Here the CDR3 reads CASRTEGAF. The CDR3 region has the DNA TGTGCCAGCAGAACAGAGGGGGCCTTC. The V call is TRBV11-3, the J call TRBJ2-7; 7 bases line up with TRBD1. Germline V gene lookup returns CDR1 SGHNT and CDR2 YENEEA. This CDR3 comprises 9 residues.

The chain is built from TRBV21-1 and TRBJ1-5; TRBD1, the table's D call, lacks a check against the DNA. TRBV21-1 is a listed pseudogene. The CDR3 has 15 amino acids. The CDR3 bases are TGTGCCAGCAGGCCAACAGGGAACAACAATCAGCCCCAGCATTTT. Residues: CASRPTGNNNQPQHF.

This clonotype was counted only a few times. The chain has TRBV11-2 and TRBJ2-1; the D is unclear. V shed 1 base and J shed 8 bases, with 12 bases lying between them. Germline CDR1 is SGHAT and CDR2 is FQNNGV. This CDR3 spans 14 amino acids. The CDR3 loop is CASSLARIVDEQFF. In DNA, the CDR3 is TGTGCCAGCAGCTTAGCGCGTATCGTTGATGAGCAGTTCTTC. The complete variable domain, with remaining parts taken from reference TRBV11-2 and TRBJ2-1, reads EAGVAQSPRYKIIEKRQSVAFWCNPISGHATLYWYQQILGQGPKLLIQFQNNGVVDDSQLPKDRFSAERLKGVDSTLKIQPAKLEDSAVYLCASSLARIVDEQFFGPGTRLTVL.

This clonotype was picked up a small number of times. The V call is TRBV10-3, the J call TRBJ2-3; maybe TRBD2 (7 bases). CDR1 ENHRY and CDR2 SYGVKD come from the germline V gene. Trimming took 6 bases from V and 4 from J, leaving 8 bases between them. The CDR3 has 12 amino acids. The CDR3 DNA reads TGTGCCATCAGAGGGGGGGCAGATACGCAGTATTTT. Protein sequence: CAIRGGADTQYF.

This clonotype was observed many times. One end of the junction does not line up with germline, which may come from a read error. The chain uses TRBV4-3 and TRBJ2-7; TRBD1 aligns across 7 bases. CDR1 is LGHNA, CDR2 YSLEER, per germline. The CDR3 extends over 13 amino acids. CDR3 nucleotide sequence: TGCGCCAGCAGCCAATATTTGGGGACAGTGGGGCACTTC. This translates into CASSQYLGTVGHF.

This clonotype was observed at least ten times. Here the CDR3 reads CSAPRGRLETQYF. CDR3 bases: TGCAGTGCTCCCCGTGGCCGCCTAGAGACCCAGTACTTC. The genes are TRBV20-1 and TRBJ2-5; D is undetermined. This CDR3 region has 13 residues. CDR1 is DFQATT and CDR2 is SNEGSKA in the germline V gene (reference sequence). Trimming took off 5 bases at V and 4 bases at J, with 14 bases between the two ends.

To note about this clonotype: A much larger clone is a single base away; this may be a read error. The chain has TRBV28 and TRBJ1-4; D call uncertain. V lost 8 bases, J lost 0 bases, and 10 bases lay in between. The CDR3 has 14 amino acids. CDR1 MDHEN and CDR2 SYDVKM come from the germline V gene. Written as DNA, the CDR3 is TGTGCCAGCGGCGAGGGAGCAACTAATGAAAAACTGTTTTTT. It translates to CASGEGATNEKLFF. Full variable domain (outside the CDR3, taken from reference TRBV28 and TRBJ1-4): DVKVTQSSRYLVKRTGEKVFLECVQDMDHENMFWYRQDPGLGLRLIYFSYDVKMKEKGDIPEGYSVSREKKERFSLILESASTNQTSMYLCASGEGATNEKLFFGSGTQLSVL.